Listed here is a single TCR beta chain. Original methodology: Amplification of reference gene primers provided the estimated nucleated cell counts. The data were produced by immunoSEQ multiplex PCR, yet TCRdb's version contains in-frame clones alone and is incomplete. Clonal size and the V and J genes are those of that table, whereas D and trimming came from the DNA. The data contain a few hundred thousand clones, roughly nine tenths of them singletons. This specimen belongs to a study of blood T cell repertoires in COVID-19. Per germline, CDR1 MNHEY and CDR2 SVGEGT. Trimming left V 4 bases short and J 4 bases short, with 10 bases between. The CDR3 extends over 13 amino acids. The study drew participants aged about 18 to 89 years from 24 US areas. Participants' reported clinical history set cohort assignment.

This clonotype originated in a woman aged 45-59 years in a cohort exposed to, infected with or recovered from COVID-19 (not recorded which). This sequence joins TRBV6-2 or TRBV6-3 and TRBJ1-2, with D perhaps TRBD1 (6 bases). The sequencing input was PBMCs or T cells enriched from blood (not recorded which). The CDR3 DNA reads as TGTGCCAGCAGTTGGACAGTGCCCTATGGCTACACCTTC. Protein product: CASSWTVPYGYTF.